Following are 27 T cell receptor beta chains from one sample sequenced in a study of control samples from healthy donors and cancer patients. Sequencing was performed with immunoSEQ multiplex PCR; in TCRdb, only in-frame clones are kept and a portion is missing. The profile shows 120,000 or so clones, over 75% of them singletons. What was sequenced was blood. The receptors were sampled from a man aged 40-50 years in good health.

The chain employs TRBV4-3 and TRBJ2-4; D may be TRBD1 (6 bases). The CDR3 is 17 residues long. V gave up 1 base and J gave up 2 bases, with 15 bases separating them. Germline CDR1 reads LGHNA; CDR2 reads YSLEER. This chain's CDR3 is CASSQVEGDSTKNIQYF. The CDR3 DNA follows: TGCGCCAGCAGCCAAGTTGAGGGGGATAGTACCAAAAACATTCAGTACTTC.

The V call is TRBV29-1, the J call TRBJ1-4; D unclear. This CDR3 has 11 amino acids. Looked up from germline, CDR1 is SQVTM and CDR2 is ANQGSEA. The ends were cut back, 4 bases at V and 5 bases at J, with 5 bases in the middle. CDR3 bases: TGCAGCGTTGCCCGCAATGAAAAACTGTTTTTT. Its translation: CSVARNEKLFF.

The chain recombines TRBV5-1 with TRBJ1-2; 8 bases align to TRBD1. V was pared by 1 base and J by 5 bases, with 16 bases of the junction left unmatched. Germline V gives CDR1 SGHRS, CDR2 YFSETQ. The length of the CDR3 is 18 residues. This CDR3 is CASSLPGQDRAAAYGYTF. The DNA for the CDR3 is TGCGCCAGCAGCTTGCCGGGACAGGATCGGGCGGCGGCGTATGGCTACACCTTC.

The rearrangement links TRBV2 to TRBJ2-7, with TRBD2 matching 11 bases. This CDR3 contains 18 residues. V shed 6 bases and J 6 bases; nucleotides not matched to a gene: 19. Germline CDR1 SNHLY, CDR2 FYNNEI. The CDR3 coding sequence is TGTGCCAGCAGGAACCGAGTTAGCGGGGGGGTCTCCCCTACCGAGCAGTACTTC. Its protein is CASRNRVSGGVSPTEQYF.

V gene TRBV7-2 combines with J gene TRBJ1-1; D ambiguous. The germline CDR1 and CDR2 sequences are SGHTA and FQGNSA. V was cut by 1 base and J by 4 bases, with 16 bases left in between. There are 16 residues in the CDR3. CDR3 sequence: CASSLGVPGGPTEAFF. DNA of the CDR3: TGTGCCAGCAGCTTAGGAGTCCCGGGAGGGCCCACTGAAGCTTTCTTT.

As DNA, the CDR3 is TGTGCCAGCAGCCCTACGAGGGACAGGGTCGGGCCACCCCTCCACTTT. Residues: CASSPTRDRVGPPLHF. V is TRBV9 and J is TRBJ1-6; 9 bases map to TRBD1. CDR1 SGDLS and CDR2 YYNGEE come from the germline V gene. V lost 4 bases to trimming and J lost 11 bases; unmatched junction nucleotides: 13. The CDR3 contains 16 residues.

This CDR3 reads CASSLGAGGDTQYF. CDR3 nucleotides: TGTGCCAGCAGCCTCGGGGCAGGGGGAGATACGCAGTATTTT. The chain carries TRBV11-3 and TRBJ2-3, with TRBD1 matching over 7 bases. Trimming removed 5 bases from V and 5 bases from J; junction bases left unmatched: 7. Germline CDR1 is SGHNT and CDR2 is YENEEA. The CDR3 spans 14 residues. Using reference TRBV11-3 and TRBJ2-3 for the parts outside the CDR3, the full variable domain is EAGVVQSPRYKIIEKKQPVAFWCNPISGHNTLYWYLQNLGQGPELLIRYENEEAVDDSQLPKDRFSAERLKGVDSTLKIQPAELGDSAVYLCASSLGAGGDTQYFGPGTRLTVL.

The rearrangement uses TRBV12-3 or TRBV12-4 and TRBJ1-6; no clear D gene. The CDR3 loop spans 11 amino acids. Deletions cut 3 bases from V and 6 bases from J, with 0 bases between. The DNA of the CDR3 is TGTGCCAGCAGTTTTAATTCACCCCTCCACTTT. Protein product: CASSFNSPLHF.

The chain joins TRBV19 to TRBJ2-1, with 9 bases lining up with TRBD2. This CDR3 is 15 amino acids long. The germline V gene has CDR1 LNHDA and CDR2 SQIVND (reference sequence). Trimming took 3 bases from V and 7 from J; bases not matched to a gene: 7. The CDR3 DNA follows: TGTGCCAGTAGTATCCCGGGCGGGGGGGCAAATGAGCAGTTCTTC. Encoded protein: CASSIPGGGANEQFF.

The genes are TRBV6-2 or TRBV6-3 and TRBJ1-5; no firm D call. The CDR3 spans 15 residues. The germline CDR1 and CDR2 sequences are MNHEY and SVGEGT. Trimming took 2 bases from V and 2 from J, leaving 10 bases between them. The CDR3 protein is CASSYPGWGNQPQHF. As DNA, the CDR3 is TGTGCCAGCAGTTACCCCGGATGGGGCAATCAGCCCCAGCATTTT.

V gene TRBV4-3 combines with J gene TRBJ2-5; D may be TRBD2 (5 bases). V was clipped by 1 base and J by 0 bases, with 6 bases between them. The CDR3 spans 14 residues. Germline V gene sequence: CDR1 LGHNA, CDR2 YSLEER. DNA of the CDR3: TGCGCCAGCAGCCAAGGCGGGTACCAAGAGACCCAGTACTTC. This sequence encodes CASSQGGYQETQYF.

This rearrangement joins TRBV6-2 or TRBV6-3 to TRBJ1-5; tentatively, D is TRBD1 (5 bases). V lost 0 bases, J lost 7 bases, and 7 bases lay in between. Germline V gives CDR1 MNHEY, CDR2 SVGEGT. The CDR3 runs 13 residues. CDR3 DNA: TGTGCCAGCAGTTACTCGGGGCAGCAGCCCCAGCATTTT. This sequence encodes CASSYSGQQPQHF.

V is TRBV5-1 and J is TRBJ1-2; D unclear. The CDR3 is 12 residues long. The V end lost 6 bases, the J end lost 7 bases, and 13 bases lay between the germline ends. Germline V gene data show CDR1 as SGHRS and CDR2 as YFSETQ. The CDR3: CASNFRESGYTF. CDR3 DNA sequence: TGCGCCAGCAACTTCAGAGAGAGTGGCTACACCTTC.

This clone was detected once. J is TRBJ1-4 and V is TRBV5-4; TRBD1 matches 9 bases. Germline CDR1 is SGHNT and CDR2 is YYREEE (reference sequence). This CDR3 has 15 amino acids. The ends lost 3 bases at V and 5 bases at J; junction bases unmatched: 5. The CDR3 DNA reads as TGTGCCAGCAGCTCAACCGGGACAGGGAATGAAAAACTGTTTTTT. Translating gives CASSSTGTGNEKLFF.

The chain combines TRBV4-1 with TRBJ2-3; D might be TRBD1 (5 bases). The ends were cut back, 0 bases at V and 2 bases at J, with 12 bases in the middle. Germline CDR1 reads MGHRA; CDR2 reads YSYEKL. The CDR3 runs to 16 residues. The CDR3 spells CASSQDLQATTDTQYF. CDR3 sequence (DNA): TGCGCCAGCAGCCAAGATTTACAGGCAACCACAGATACGCAGTATTTT.

This chain connects TRBV9 to TRBJ1-1; weak D call: TRBD1 (5 bases). With 4 bases removed from V and 6 bases from J, the gap between germline ends came to 13 bases. Germline assignment: CDR1 SGDLS and CDR2 YYNGEE. CDR3 length equals 13 residues. This CDR3 reads CASSTDRQPEAFF. In DNA form, the CDR3 reads TGTGCCAGCAGCACCGACCGACAGCCTGAAGCTTTCTTT.

CDR3 protein: CASKRQESTDTQYF. The DNA for the CDR3 is TGCGCCAGCAAAAGACAGGAAAGCACAGATACGCAGTATTTT. The V gene is TRBV10-2, the J gene TRBJ2-3, with D possibly matching TRBD1 (6 bases). V dropped 7 bases and J dropped 0 bases, with 11 bases sitting between them. The CDR3 is made up of 14 amino acids. The germline V gene has CDR1 WSHSY and CDR2 SAAADI.

Points on this clone: Compared with germline, one end of the junction differs, possibly owing to a read error. This chain links TRBV18 with TRBJ2-3, with TRBD1 matching over 8 bases. Germline assignment: CDR1 KGHSH and CDR2 LQKENI. The CDR3 is made up of 15 amino acids. The CDR3 reads CAGSPGQGNTDTQYF. CDR3 bases: TGTGCCGGCTCACCAGGACAGGGTAACACAGATACGCAGTATTTT. Variable domain in full (rest from reference TRBV18 and TRBJ2-3): NAGVMQNPRHLVRRRGQEARLRCSPMKGHSHVYWYRQLPEEGLKFMVYLQKENIIDESGMPKERFSAEFPKEGPSILRIQQVVRGDSAAYFCAGSPGQGNTDTQYFGPGTRLTVL.

This rearrangement joins TRBV6-6 to TRBJ1-6; a possible D gene is TRBD1 (5 bases). Trimming removed 6 bases from V and 7 bases from J, with 10 bases in between. In germline, CDR1 is MNHNY, CDR2 SVGAGI (reference sequence). The CDR3 totals 13 residues. In DNA, the CDR3 is TGTGCCAGCAGCGCGACAGAGAATTCACCCCTCCACTTT. Translating it yields CASSATENSPLHF.

This clone was found a few times. The CDR3 sequence is CASSETSTVETQYF. The CDR3 region has the DNA TGCGCCAGCAGCGAGACTAGCACCGTGGAGACCCAGTACTTC. V usage is TRBV5-1 and J usage is TRBJ2-5, with 7 bases that match TRBD2. This CDR3 is 14 amino acids long. CDR1 is SGHRS, CDR2 YFSETQ, per germline. J was trimmed by 5 bases and V by 4 bases; bases with no gene match: 8.

This chain connects TRBV5-1 to TRBJ1-1; D is uncertain. Per the germline V gene, CDR1 is SGHRS and CDR2 is YFSETQ. The CDR3 has 17 residues. Trimming pared 5 bases from V and 0 bases from J, leaving 20 bases between. The CDR3 protein is CASSLSLVGSLNTEAFF. In DNA, the CDR3 is TGCGCCAGCAGTTTATCACTCGTTGGCTCGCTGAACACTGAAGCTTTCTTT.

CDR3 sequence: CASSQNQGAGETQYF. The CDR3 DNA is TGCGCCAGCAGCCAGAATCAGGGGGCTGGAGAGACCCAGTACTTC. The rearrangement links TRBV4-3 to TRBJ2-5; the match to TRBD1 covers 8 bases. J was trimmed by 4 bases and V by 3 bases; bases with no gene match: 7. Per the germline V gene, CDR1 is LGHNA and CDR2 is YSLEER. The CDR3 length is 15 residues.

The chain carries TRBV10-3 and TRBJ1-1, with a tentative D call TRBD1 (5 bases). Germline values: CDR1 ENHRY, CDR2 SYGVKD. This CDR3 region has 13 residues. The V end was cut by 8 bases, the J end by 0 bases, with 10 bases between. The CDR3 is CAIAQGMNTEAFF. In nucleotides, the CDR3 is TGTGCCATCGCCCAGGGTATGAACACTGAAGCTTTCTTT.

This chain joins TRBV6-5 and TRBJ2-5; perhaps TRBD1 as D (5 bases). The V end was cut by 0 bases, the J end by 7 bases, with 12 bases between. This CDR3 has 14 amino acids. CDR1 is MNHEY, CDR2 SVGAGI, per germline. Written as DNA, the CDR3 is TGTGCCAGCAGTTACTCGCGTGGGGCGCTGACCCAGTACTTC. This encodes CASSYSRGALTQYF.

The CDR3: CASSPWTGASYEQYF. The CDR3 bases are TGCGCCAGCAGCCCATGGACAGGGGCCTCCTACGAGCAGTACTTC. This chain links TRBV5-1 with TRBJ2-7; 9 bases align to TRBD1. The CDR3 totals 15 residues. Germline CDR1 and CDR2: SGHRS and YFSETQ. V shed 4 bases, J shed 0 bases, and the junction held 5 bases outside the gene matches.

In its sample, this clone was seen a few times. The chain recombines TRBV7-2 with TRBJ1-5; D remains ambiguous. Trimming cost V 4 bases and J 0 bases, with 13 bases left between them. The CDR3 length is 16 residues. Germline V gene data show CDR1 as SGHTA and CDR2 as FQGNSA. CDR3 sequence reads: CASSSETEYSNQPQHF. The CDR3 region has the DNA TGTGCCAGCAGCTCGGAGACTGAATATAGCAATCAGCCCCAGCATTTT.

Here the CDR3 reads CASSYWQGGNQPQHF. DNA for the CDR3: TGTGCCAGCAGTTATTGGCAGGGGGGCAATCAGCCCCAGCATTTT. The rearrangement uses TRBV6-2 or TRBV6-3 and TRBJ1-5; 7 bases line up with TRBD1. V dropped 3 bases and J dropped 2; count of bases not matched to a gene: 4. In germline, CDR1 is MNHEY, CDR2 SVGEGT. The CDR3 consists of 15 residues.